Below, one TCR beta chain is given with its context. Germline values: CDR1 SEHNR, CDR2 FQNEAQ (reference sequence). V shed 2 bases and J 6 bases; nucleotides not matched to a gene: 10. This CDR3 comprises 16 residues. The sample is drawn from a study of cytomegalovirus exposure and HLA in healthy donors. The PCR employed 60 Vbeta primers together with 13 Jbeta primers. Libraries were prepared by immunoSEQ multiplex PCR; TCRdb keeps only in-frame clonotypes and omits some of them. Of 150,000 to 190,000 clones detected, about 68% appear once; the ten largest clones hold under 1.5%. The specimen sequenced was PBMCs. The chain joins TRBV7-9 to TRBJ1-5; 7 bases are shared with TRBD1. The source of this sequence is a man aged 18 to 30 in good health and CMV-seronegative. CDR3 in DNA: TGTGCCAGCAGCTTATGGAGACAGGGCTTGGCTCAGCCCCAGCATTTT. Translating it yields CASSLWRQGLAQPQHF.